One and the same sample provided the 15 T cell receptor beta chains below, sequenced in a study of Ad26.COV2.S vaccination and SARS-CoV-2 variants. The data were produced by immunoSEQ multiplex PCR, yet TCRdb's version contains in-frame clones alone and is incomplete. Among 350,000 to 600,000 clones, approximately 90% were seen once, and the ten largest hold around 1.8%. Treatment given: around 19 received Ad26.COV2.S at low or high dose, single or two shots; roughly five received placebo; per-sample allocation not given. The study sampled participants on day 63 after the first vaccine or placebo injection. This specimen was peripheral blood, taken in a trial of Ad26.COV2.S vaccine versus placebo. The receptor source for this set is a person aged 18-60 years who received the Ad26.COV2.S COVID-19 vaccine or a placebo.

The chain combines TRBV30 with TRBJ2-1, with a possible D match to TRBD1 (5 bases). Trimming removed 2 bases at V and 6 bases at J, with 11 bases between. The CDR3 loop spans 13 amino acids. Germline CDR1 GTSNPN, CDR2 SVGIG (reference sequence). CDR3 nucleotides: TGTGCCTGGAGTCCCCAGGGTATCAATGAGCAGTTCTTC. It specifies CAWSPQGINEQFF.

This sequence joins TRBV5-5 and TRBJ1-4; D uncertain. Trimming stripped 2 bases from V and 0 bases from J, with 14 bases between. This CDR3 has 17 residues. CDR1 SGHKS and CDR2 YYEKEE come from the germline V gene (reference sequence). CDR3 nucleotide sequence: TGTGCCAGCAGCTTACGGCCTACCGGCGCAACTAATGAAAAACTGTTTTTT. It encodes CASSLRPTGATNEKLFF.

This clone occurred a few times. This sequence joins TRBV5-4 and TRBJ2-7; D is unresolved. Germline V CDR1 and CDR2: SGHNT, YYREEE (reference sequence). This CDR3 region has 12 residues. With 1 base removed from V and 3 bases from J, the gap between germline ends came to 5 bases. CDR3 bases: TGTGCCAGCAGCTTGCCCAACTACGAGCAGTACTTC. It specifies CASSLPNYEQYF.

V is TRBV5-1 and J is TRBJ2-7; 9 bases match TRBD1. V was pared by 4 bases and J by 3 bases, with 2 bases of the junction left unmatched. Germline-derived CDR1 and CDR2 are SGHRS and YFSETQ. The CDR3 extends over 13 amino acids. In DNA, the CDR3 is TGCGCCAGCAGCCAGGACAGGGGCTACGAGCAGTACTTC. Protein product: CASSQDRGYEQYF.

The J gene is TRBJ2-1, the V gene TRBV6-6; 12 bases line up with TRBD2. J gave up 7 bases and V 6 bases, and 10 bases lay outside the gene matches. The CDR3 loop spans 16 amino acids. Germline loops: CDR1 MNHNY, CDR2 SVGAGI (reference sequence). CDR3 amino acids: CASRQTSGGPRNEQFF. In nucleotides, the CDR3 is TGTGCCAGCAGGCAAACTAGCGGGGGGCCGAGGAATGAGCAGTTCTTC.

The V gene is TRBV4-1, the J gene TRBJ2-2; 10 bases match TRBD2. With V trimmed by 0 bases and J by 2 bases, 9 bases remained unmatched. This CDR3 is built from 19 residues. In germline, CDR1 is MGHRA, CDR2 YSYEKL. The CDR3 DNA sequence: TGCGCCAGCAGCCAAGATCTCAGCGGGAGGGCCCGTAACACCGGGGAGCTGTTTTTT. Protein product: CASSQDLSGRARNTGELFF.

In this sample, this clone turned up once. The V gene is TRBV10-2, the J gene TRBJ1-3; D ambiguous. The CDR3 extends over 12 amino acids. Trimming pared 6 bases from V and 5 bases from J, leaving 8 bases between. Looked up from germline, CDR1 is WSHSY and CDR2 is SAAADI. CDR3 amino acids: CASSRLRNTIYF. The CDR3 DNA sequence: TGCGCCAGCAGCCGGCTAAGAAACACCATATATTTT.

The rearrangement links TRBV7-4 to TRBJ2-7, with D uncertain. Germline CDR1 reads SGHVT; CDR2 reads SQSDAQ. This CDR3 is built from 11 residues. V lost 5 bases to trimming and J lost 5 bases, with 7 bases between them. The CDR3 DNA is TGTGCCAGCAGCCCGCCCAACGAGCAGTACTTC. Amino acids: CASSPPNEQYF.

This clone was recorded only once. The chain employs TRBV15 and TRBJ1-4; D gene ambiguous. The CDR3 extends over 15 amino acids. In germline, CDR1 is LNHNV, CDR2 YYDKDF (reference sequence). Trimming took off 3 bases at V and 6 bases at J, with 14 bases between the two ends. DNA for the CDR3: TGTGCCACCAGCAGGAAGTTTCTTGGGGATGAAAAACTGTTTTTT. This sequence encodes CATSRKFLGDEKLFF. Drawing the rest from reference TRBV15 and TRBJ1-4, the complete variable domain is DAMVIQNPRYQVTQFGKPVTLSCSQTLNHNVMYWYQQKSSQAPKLLFHYYDKDFNNEADTPDNFQSRRPNTSFCFLDIRSPGLGDTAMYLCATSRKFLGDEKLFFGSGTQLSVL.

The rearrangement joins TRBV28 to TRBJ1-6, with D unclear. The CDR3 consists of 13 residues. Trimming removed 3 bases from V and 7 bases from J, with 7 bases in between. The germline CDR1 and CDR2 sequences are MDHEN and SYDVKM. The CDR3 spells CASSLGRNSPLHF. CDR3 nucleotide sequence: TGTGCCAGCAGTTTGGGGAGGAATTCACCCCTCCACTTT.

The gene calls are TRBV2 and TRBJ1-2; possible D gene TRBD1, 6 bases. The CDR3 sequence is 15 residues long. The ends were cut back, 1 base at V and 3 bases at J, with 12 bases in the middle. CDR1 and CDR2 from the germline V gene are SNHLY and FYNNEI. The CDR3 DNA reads TGTGCCAGCAGTGAAGGGCAGGGGCGCCACTATGGCTACACCTTC. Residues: CASSEGQGRHYGYTF.

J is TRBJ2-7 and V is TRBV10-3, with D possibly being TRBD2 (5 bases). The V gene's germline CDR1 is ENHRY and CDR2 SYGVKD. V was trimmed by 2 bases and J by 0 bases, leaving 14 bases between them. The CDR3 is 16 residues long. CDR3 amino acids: CAISEIVLRDSYEQYF. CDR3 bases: TGTGCCATCAGTGAGATTGTGCTGAGGGACTCCTACGAGCAGTACTTC.

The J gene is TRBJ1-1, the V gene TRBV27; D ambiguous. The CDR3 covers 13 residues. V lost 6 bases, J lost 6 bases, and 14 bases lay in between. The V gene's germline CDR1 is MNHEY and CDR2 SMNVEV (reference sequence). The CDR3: CASSRGGGAEAFF. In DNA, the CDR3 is TGTGCCAGCAGCCGAGGAGGTGGCGCTGAAGCTTTCTTT.

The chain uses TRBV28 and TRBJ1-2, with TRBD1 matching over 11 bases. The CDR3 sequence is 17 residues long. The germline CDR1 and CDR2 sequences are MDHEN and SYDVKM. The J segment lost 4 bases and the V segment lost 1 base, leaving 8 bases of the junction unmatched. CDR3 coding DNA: TGTGCCAGCAGTTTATTTCCGGGACAGGGGGTTGGCTATGGCTACACCTTC. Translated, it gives CASSLFPGQGVGYGYTF.

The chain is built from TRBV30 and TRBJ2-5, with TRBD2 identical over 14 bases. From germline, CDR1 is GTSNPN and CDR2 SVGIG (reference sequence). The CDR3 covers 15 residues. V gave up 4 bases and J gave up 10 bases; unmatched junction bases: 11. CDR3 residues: CAWMIGLAGGGGQYF. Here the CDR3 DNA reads TGTGCCTGGATGATCGGACTAGCGGGAGGTGGAGGCCAGTACTTC. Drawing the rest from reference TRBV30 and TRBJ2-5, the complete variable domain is SQTIHQWPATLVQPVGSPLSLECTVEGTSNPNLYWYRQAAGRGLQLLFYSVGIGQISSEVPQNLSASRPQDRQFILSSKKLLLSDSGFYLCAWMIGLAGGGGQYFGPGTRLLVL.